This record covers a single TCR beta chain. Its antigen remains undetermined. Each CD8+ T cell subset was flow-sorted in triplicate, and some 310,000 cells per subset were placed directly into RLT lysis buffer. To keep memory contaminants out, a stringent definition of naive CD8+ T cells was applied: CD45RO-CCR7+CD27+CD95-. Using standard density gradient centrifugation, peripheral blood mononuclear cells were isolated from buffy coats. Naive CXCR3-negative and CXCR3-positive CD8+ T cells were flow-sorted using a FACSAria III. An RNeasy Mini Kit was used to extract total RNA from the sorted cells. This entry belongs to a study of CXCR3-negative and CXCR3-positive naive CD8 T cells (dated by TCRdb to between 2018 and 2021). In terms of the full investigation: In total, around 140 million TRB reads were obtained, corresponding to roughly 1.5 +/- 0.3 million reads per library. The TRBV-TRBJ cluster analysis covered naive subsets from a handful of donors and memory cells from 3 donors. Diversity and physicochemical repertoire analyses covered about a dozen donors pooled from two independent experiments.

CDR1 SGDLS and CDR2 YYNGEE are derived from the germline V gene. Counted from cysteine to phenylalanine, this CDR3 has 15 amino acids. DNA was not recorded. For sequencing, a NextSeq 550 was employed. The Human TCR Profiling Kit (MiLaboratory) was used to make UMI-labeled 5' RACE TRB cDNA libraries. cDNA synthesis used the entire amount of extracted RNA, and PCR amplification then used the entire amount of cDNA produced. The libraries were made side by side, with each library going through the same number of PCR cycles. Processing in the source paper ran as follows. About 53,000 +/- 9,400 unique UMI-labeled TRB cDNA molecules per library were extracted with MIGEC and MiXCR, with at least two reads per UMI required. On average, around 40,000 +/- 10,000 functional in-frame TRB CDR3 nucleotide clonotypes lacking stop codons were found per library. After each sample was downsampled to 5000 UMI-labeled TRB molecules, VDJtools was used to calculate diversity metrics such as normalized Shannon-Wiener and Chao1. VDJtools computed clonotype-size-weighted physicochemical properties of the central five CDR3 residues: interaction energy, strength, volume and Kidera factor 4. The reads underwent TCRdb reprocessing, giving one record for each CDR3 protein sequence and no DNA. The V and J calls were not made by the authors but by TCRdb's processing. The sample's clone listing holds 95,000 to 100,000 distinct CDR3 sequences. 1.1% of the sample lies in the top ten.

Points the paper makes about the study in general: Both naive subsets had comparably high repertoire diversity, while memory CD8+ T cells had much lower repertoire diversity. Surface CD5, linked to self-reactivity in mice, was comparable between naive subsets; TCR interaction strength was therefore also inferred from TRB CDR3 physicochemical properties. Compared with CXCR3-negative naive cells, CXCR3-positive naive cells had TRB CDR3s with higher hydrophobicity (lower Kidera factor 4), lower energy, and higher strength and volume indices. Naive CXCR3-negative and CXCR3-positive cells from the same donor showed similar TRBV-TRBJ usage, whereas memory cells showed distinct patterns. Freshly isolated PBMCs were used for most assays because CXCR3 expression went down partially after cryopreservation.

Recombination joined TRBV9 with TRBJ2-2; as DNA is missing, the TRBD1 call by TCRdb cannot be tested. Sequences were obtained from naive CXCR3+ CD8+ T cells from blood. The meaning of the sample's cell subset or site label: CD45RO-CCR7+CD27+CD95- naive CD8+ T cells expressing CXCR3 (TNR3+). The receptor was derived from a human donor in good health. Some clones in this sample may be carry-over from other donors' samples. The encoded CDR3 is CASSPGQGMDGELFF.